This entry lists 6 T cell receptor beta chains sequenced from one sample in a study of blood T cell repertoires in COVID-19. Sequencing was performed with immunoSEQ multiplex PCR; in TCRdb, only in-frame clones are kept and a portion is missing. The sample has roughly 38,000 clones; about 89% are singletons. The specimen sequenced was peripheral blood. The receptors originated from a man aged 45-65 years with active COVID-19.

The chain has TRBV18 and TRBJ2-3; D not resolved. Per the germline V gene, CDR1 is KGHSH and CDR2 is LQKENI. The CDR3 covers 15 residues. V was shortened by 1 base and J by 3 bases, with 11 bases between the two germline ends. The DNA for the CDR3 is TGTGCCAGCTCACCACTAAGCGTTGGGACAGATACGCAGTATTTT. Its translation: CASSPLSVGTDTQYF.

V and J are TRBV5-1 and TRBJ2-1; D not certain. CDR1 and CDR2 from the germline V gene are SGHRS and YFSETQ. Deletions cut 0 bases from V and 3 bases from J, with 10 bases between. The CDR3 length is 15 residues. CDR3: CASSLAYESYNEQFF. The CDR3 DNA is TGCGCCAGCAGCTTGGCTTACGAGAGCTACAATGAGCAGTTCTTC. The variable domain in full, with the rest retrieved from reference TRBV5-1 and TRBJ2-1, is KAGVTQTPRYLIKTRGQQVTLSCSPISGHRSVSWYQQTPGQGLQFLFEYFSETQRNKGNFPGRFSGRQFSNSRSEMNVSTLELGDSALYLCASSLAYESYNEQFFGPGTRLTVL.

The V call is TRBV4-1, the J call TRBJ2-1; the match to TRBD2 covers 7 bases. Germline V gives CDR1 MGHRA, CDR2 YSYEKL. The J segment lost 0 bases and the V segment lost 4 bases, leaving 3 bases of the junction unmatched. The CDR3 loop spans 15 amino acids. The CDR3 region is CASSRDYLSYNEQFF. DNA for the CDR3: TGCGCCAGCAGCCGGGACTACCTCTCCTACAATGAGCAGTTCTTC.

In DNA, the CDR3 is TGTGCCAGCAGCCAAGGAGAAGGCTACACCTTC. Translated: CASSQGEGYTF. V and J are TRBV3-1 (or the pseudogene TRBV3-2) and TRBJ1-2; D is undetermined. The CDR3 extends over 11 amino acids. V dropped 1 base and J dropped 8 bases, with 5 bases sitting between them. Germline V lookup: CDR1 LGHDT, CDR2 YNNKEL (reference sequence).

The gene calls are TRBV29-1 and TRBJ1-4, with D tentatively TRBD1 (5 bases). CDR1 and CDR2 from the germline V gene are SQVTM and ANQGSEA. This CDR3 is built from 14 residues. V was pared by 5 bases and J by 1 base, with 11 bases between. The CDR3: CSVKGFGTNEKLFF. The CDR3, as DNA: TGCAGCGTTAAGGGGTTTGGAACTAATGAAAAACTGTTTTTT. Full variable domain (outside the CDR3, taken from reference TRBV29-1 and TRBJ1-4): SAVISQKPSRDICQRGTSLTIQCQVDSQVTMMFWYRQQPGQSLTLIATANQGSEATYESGFVIDKFPISRPNLTFSTLTVSNMSPEDSSIYLCSVKGFGTNEKLFFGSGTQLSVL.

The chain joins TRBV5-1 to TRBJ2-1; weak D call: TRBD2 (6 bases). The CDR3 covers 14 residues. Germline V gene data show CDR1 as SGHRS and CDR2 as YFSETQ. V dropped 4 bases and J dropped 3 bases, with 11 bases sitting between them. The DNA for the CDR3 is TGCGCCAGCAGCCCCCCGGGACTCTACAATGAGCAGTTCTTC. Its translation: CASSPPGLYNEQFF. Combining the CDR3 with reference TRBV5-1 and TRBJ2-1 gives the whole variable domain KAGVTQTPRYLIKTRGQQVTLSCSPISGHRSVSWYQQTPGQGLQFLFEYFSETQRNKGNFPGRFSGRQFSNSRSEMNVSTLELGDSALYLCASSPPGLYNEQFFGPGTRLTVL.